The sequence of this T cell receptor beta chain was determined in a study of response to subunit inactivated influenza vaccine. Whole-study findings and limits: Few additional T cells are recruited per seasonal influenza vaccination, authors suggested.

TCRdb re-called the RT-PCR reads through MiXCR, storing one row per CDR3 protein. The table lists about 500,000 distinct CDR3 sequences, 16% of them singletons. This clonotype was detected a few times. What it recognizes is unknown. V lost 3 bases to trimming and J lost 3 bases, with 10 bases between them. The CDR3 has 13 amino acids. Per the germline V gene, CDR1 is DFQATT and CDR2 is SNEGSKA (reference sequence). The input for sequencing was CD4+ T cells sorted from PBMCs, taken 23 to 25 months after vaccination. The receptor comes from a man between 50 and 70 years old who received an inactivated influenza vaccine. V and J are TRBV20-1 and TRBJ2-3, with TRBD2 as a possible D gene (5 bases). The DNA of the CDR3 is TGCAGTGCTAGGAACAGCGGAACAGATACGCAGTATTTT. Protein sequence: CSARNSGTDTQYF.